This T cell receptor (beta chain) originates from a study of T cell repertoires in cytomegalovirus infection. Study-wide background: Signatures in public TCR beta sequences pointed to both CMV infection and matching HLA type.

CDR3 size: 13 residues. Trimming cost V 2 bases and J 7 bases, with 12 bases left between them. Germline V gene lookup returns CDR1 SGHTA and CDR2 FQGNSA. Overall study results and limits: Adding up the frequency of public TCR beta families identified people who carried CMV plus the relevant HLA. In two of eight donors, the top clonotype was HLA-C-restricted CMV-specific.

Via MiXCR, TCRdb re-called the reads, giving one row per CDR3 protein. This sample carries roughly 110,000 distinct CDR3 sequences, roughly a tenth of them seen once, and the ten largest clones take roughly 31%. The sample holds many counts of this clonotype. Its antigen is currently unknown. The receptor was isolated from a human donor in good health (CMV status not recorded). Some clones in this sample may be carry-over from other donors' samples. The chain carries TRBV7-2 and TRBJ2-7; D not certain. Sequences were obtained from PBMCs, sequenced either directly or after in vitro stimulation (not recorded which). CDR3 residues: CASSLTARYEQYF. CDR3 DNA sequence: TGTGCCAGCAGCTTAACTGCCCGGTATGAGCAGTACTTC.